The 31 T cell receptor beta chains listed next were all sequenced from one sample in a study of radiation and T cells in renal cell carcinoma. The time point: blood 2 weeks post-SBRT. The treatment was: 15 Gy SBRT to primary tumor, nephrectomy 4 weeks later. The repertoire was sequenced with immunoSEQ multiplex PCR; TCRdb's copy has only in-frame clones and lacks some. The sample gives some 80,000 clones, approximately 86% of which show up once; 20% to 25% is in the top ten. The source material was blood, sampled from a patient whose treatment included radiotherapy and nephrectomy. The receptors here all came from a woman aged 45-60 years with renal cell carcinoma.

This clone was seen a few times. J is TRBJ1-1 and V is TRBV11-3; maybe TRBD1 (6 bases). The CDR3 has 15 amino acids. Deletions cut 2 bases from V and 0 bases from J, with 10 bases between. Germline CDR1 and CDR2: SGHNT and YENEEA. The CDR3 coding sequence is TGTGCCAGCAGCTTATCAGGGGAGGTGAACACTGAAGCTTTCTTT. The encoded protein is CASSLSGEVNTEAFF.

The chain links TRBV5-6 to TRBJ1-1; no definite D call. The germline V gene has CDR1 SGHDT and CDR2 YYEEEE. Trimming shortened V by 0 bases and J by 1 base, and 10 bases separated the two germline ends. CDR3 length equals 15 residues. The CDR3 reads CASSLALLSNTEAFF. The DNA of the CDR3 is TGTGCCAGCAGCTTGGCCCTTTTATCGAACACTGAAGCTTTCTTT.

The V and J genes are TRBV21-1 and TRBJ2-6; TRBD1 is the table's D call and was not checked against the DNA. TRBV21-1 is labeled a pseudogene. The CDR3 runs to 17 residues. As DNA, the CDR3 is TGTGCCAGCAGCGAGCTGGACAGGTGCTCTGGGGCCAACGTCCTGACTTTC. It codes for CASSELDRCSGANVLTF.

The V call is TRBV30, the J call TRBJ2-5; D is unresolved. Germline CDR1 GTSNPN, CDR2 SVGIG (reference sequence). The CDR3 has 13 amino acids. V was clipped by 0 bases and J by 9 bases, with 14 bases between them. The CDR3 nucleotides are TGTGCCTGGAGTGTACTGTGGGATGGACCCCAGTACTTC. As protein: CAWSVLWDGPQYF.

The chain employs TRBV30 and TRBJ2-1; tentative D call: TRBD1 (6 bases). Trimming removed 3 bases at V and 4 bases at J, with 16 bases between. Germline V lookup: CDR1 GTSNPN, CDR2 SVGIG (reference sequence). The CDR3 is made up of 15 amino acids. In DNA form, the CDR3 reads TGTGCCTGGAGCATAGACAGGTACCATTACAATGAGCAGTTCTTC. Encoded protein: CAWSIDRYHYNEQFF.

This clone occurred a few times. The rearrangement links TRBV28 to TRBJ1-1, with D maybe TRBD1 (5 bases). Germline V gene lookup returns CDR1 MDHEN and CDR2 SYDVKM. CDR3 length: 14 amino acids. The V end was cut by 5 bases, the J end by 8 bases, with 18 bases between. The CDR3 sequence: CASSLSRDLGEAFF. The CDR3 DNA follows: TGTGCCAGCAGTCTCTCTCGGGACCTCGGGGAAGCTTTCTTT.

Written as DNA, the CDR3 is TGTGCCAGCAGCCAACACGCGGCTAGCGGGAGATCAGATACGCAGTATTTT. The encoded protein is CASSQHAASGRSDTQYF. V usage is TRBV4-2 and J usage is TRBJ2-3, with 10 bases identical to TRBD2. V lost 2 bases, J lost 4 bases, and 9 bases stayed unmatched. The CDR3 extends over 17 amino acids. Germline V CDR1 and CDR2: LGHNA, YNFKEQ.

The chain employs TRBV28 and TRBJ2-7; 12 positions agree with TRBD2. V lost 6 bases, J lost 2 bases, and 2 bases stayed unmatched. The CDR3 is made up of 14 amino acids. Per the germline V gene, CDR1 is MDHEN and CDR2 is SYDVKM. CDR3 bases: TGTGCCAGCAGACTAGCGGGAGGAACCTACGAGCAGTACTTC. Its protein is CASRLAGGTYEQYF. Looking up the rest from reference TRBV28 and TRBJ2-7 gives the full variable domain: DVKVTQSSRYLVKRTGEKVFLECVQDMDHENMFWYRQDPGLGLRLIYFSYDVKMKEKGDIPEGYSVSREKKERFSLILESASTNQTSMYLCASRLAGGTYEQYFGPGTRLTVT.

V usage is TRBV28 and J usage is TRBJ2-7; TRBD1 matches at 8 bases. The CDR3 totals 13 residues. CDR1 MDHEN and CDR2 SYDVKM come from the germline V gene. Trimming removed 5 bases from V and 3 bases from J; junction bases left unmatched: 3. The CDR3 DNA is TGTGCCAGCAGTGGGACAGGACTCTACGAGCAGTACTTC. This encodes CASSGTGLYEQYF.

In this sample, this clone turned up a few times. CDR3 sequence: CASSPNTRGYTF. Here the CDR3 DNA reads TGTGCCAGCAGCCCGAATACTCGTGGCTACACCTTC. The chain joins TRBV9 to TRBJ1-2; D is unresolved. This CDR3 has 12 residues. Germline V gene lookup returns CDR1 SGDLS and CDR2 YYNGEE. V was shortened by 4 bases and J by 7 bases, with 11 bases between the two germline ends.

This chain connects TRBV19 to TRBJ2-7; the D gene is possibly TRBD2 (5 bases). From germline, CDR1 is LNHDA and CDR2 SQIVND (reference sequence). CDR3 length equals 16 residues. Between the trimmed V and J ends, which lost 2 bases and 2 bases, there was a span of 16 bases. The CDR3 region is CASSIRPSGLPYEQYF. CDR3 DNA sequence: TGTGCCAGTAGTATAAGGCCGTCAGGACTCCCCTACGAGCAGTACTTC.

This chain uses TRBV7-8 with TRBJ2-7; D gene ambiguous. The CDR3 totals 13 residues. Trimming took 2 bases from V and 3 from J, leaving 8 bases between them. Looked up from germline, CDR1 is SGHVS and CDR2 is FQNEAQ. This chain's CDR3 is CASSLSPSYEQYF. The CDR3 nucleotides are TGTGCCAGCAGCTTATCCCCTAGCTACGAGCAGTACTTC.

The chain joins TRBV7-2 to TRBJ2-1; D is unresolved. Germline CDR1 is SGHTA and CDR2 is FQGNSA. Trimming stripped 2 bases from V and 5 bases from J, with 10 bases between. The CDR3 sequence is 14 residues long. This CDR3 reads CASSLPPGNNEQFF. As DNA, the CDR3 is TGTGCCAGCAGCTTACCCCCAGGCAACAATGAGCAGTTCTTC.

The V gene is TRBV27, the J gene TRBJ2-5; D possibly corresponds to TRBD2 (6 bases). CDR1 and CDR2 from the germline V gene are MNHEY and SMNVEV (reference sequence). The CDR3 is made up of 14 amino acids. Trimming removed 0 bases from V and 5 bases from J, with 10 bases in between. CDR3 residues: CASSLSLARETQYF. CDR3 bases: TGTGCCAGCAGTTTATCACTAGCCCGGGAGACCCAGTACTTC.

The V call is TRBV6-1, the J call TRBJ2-2; 9 bases are shared with TRBD1. Germline V gives CDR1 MNHNS, CDR2 SASEGT. The CDR3 extends over 16 amino acids. V shed 4 bases, J shed 7 bases, and the junction held 10 bases outside the gene matches. The CDR3 nucleotides read TGTGCCAGCAGTGCTCACAGGGGGCGTAGTGACGGGGAGCTGTTTTTT. This gives the protein CASSAHRGRSDGELFF.

V gene TRBV4-3 combines with J gene TRBJ2-1; D might be TRBD1 (6 bases). Germline lookup yields CDR1 LGHNA and CDR2 YSLEER. The CDR3 covers 16 residues. Trimming pared 0 bases from V and 4 bases from J, leaving 13 bases between. The CDR3 DNA reads as TGCGCCAGCAGCCAAGATGGCAGGGGTCCTTACAATGAGCAGTTCTTC. It is translated as CASSQDGRGPYNEQFF.

This clone has a single count. The rearrangement links TRBV7-2 to TRBJ1-2, with unresolved D. Germline CDR1 and CDR2: SGHTA and FQGNSA. This CDR3 comprises 14 residues. V shed 5 bases and J shed 0 bases, with 10 bases lying between them. The CDR3 DNA reads as TGTGCCAGCAGCCCGACATCAGCTAACTATGGCTACACCTTC. Its translation is CASSPTSANYGYTF.

This clone appeared a single time. The genes are TRBV28 and TRBJ2-6, with D possibly called TRBD1 or TRBD2 (6 bases each). The length of the CDR3 is 16 residues. With 4 bases removed from V and 3 bases from J, the gap between germline ends came to 13 bases. Looked up from germline, CDR1 is MDHEN and CDR2 is SYDVKM. This CDR3 reads CASSSWGAVGANVLTF. CDR3 nucleotide sequence: TGTGCCAGCAGTTCGTGGGGGGCAGTTGGGGCCAACGTCCTGACTTTC. Looking up the rest from reference TRBV28 and TRBJ2-6 gives the full variable domain: DVKVTQSSRYLVKRTGEKVFLECVQDMDHENMFWYRQDPGLGLRLIYFSYDVKMKEKGDIPEGYSVSREKKERFSLILESASTNQTSMYLCASSSWGAVGANVLTFGAGSRLTVL.

The V and J genes are TRBV6-6 and TRBJ2-1; 7 bases map to TRBD2. This CDR3 has 14 residues. Germline V CDR1 and CDR2: MNHNY, SVGAGI (reference sequence). J was trimmed by 8 bases and V by 5 bases; bases with no gene match: 9. The CDR3 coding sequence is TGTGCCAGCAGTCTTAGCGGGCCGATAGATGAGCAGTTCTTC. Its translation: CASSLSGPIDEQFF.

The chain carries TRBV9 and TRBJ2-2, with 10 bases that match TRBD2. The CDR3 has 17 residues. Germline V gene lookup returns CDR1 SGDLS and CDR2 YYNGEE. V was clipped by 0 bases and J by 5 bases; unmatched bases: 7. The CDR3 DNA sequence: TGTGCCAGCAGCGTAGTTGCTAGCGGGAGTGGGACCGGGGAGCTGTTTTTT. Its protein product is CASSVVASGSGTGELFF.

This chain joins TRBV11-2 and TRBJ2-3; 12 bases are a match to TRBD2. The V gene end was trimmed by 4 bases and the J gene end by 3 bases; junction bases not matched to a gene: 2. The CDR3 length is 15 residues. Looked up from germline, CDR1 is SGHAT and CDR2 is FQNNGV. CDR3 DNA: TGTGCCAGCAGCTGGGGGACTAGCGGGACAGATACGCAGTATTTT. Translating gives CASSWGTSGTDTQYF.

This clone has more than one count but fewer than ten. The chain recombines TRBV11-2 with TRBJ1-2; TRBD1 might be the D (5 bases). The germline V and J ends were trimmed by 1 base and 5 bases, with 11 bases remaining between them. Germline loops: CDR1 SGHAT, CDR2 FQNNGV. The CDR3 spans 14 residues. CDR3 coding DNA: TGTGCCAGCAGCTTAGCGGGACCGACTTATGGCTACACCTTC. Residues: CASSLAGPTYGYTF.

V usage is TRBV6-4 and J usage is TRBJ1-2, with a possible D match to TRBD1 (5 bases). This CDR3 comprises 12 residues. Germline V gene lookup returns CDR1 MRHNA and CDR2 SNTAGT. Trimming removed 10 bases from V and 2 bases from J, with 11 bases in between. CDR3 region: CATTTENYGYTF. For the CDR3, the DNA is TGTGCCACCACGACAGAGAACTATGGCTACACCTTC.

The rearrangement joins TRBV19 to TRBJ1-4; no clear D gene. Germline loops: CDR1 LNHDA, CDR2 SQIVND (reference sequence). The CDR3 spans 13 residues. V was trimmed by 9 bases and J by 4 bases, leaving 12 bases between them. CDR3 DNA sequence: TGTGCCAGCCGACGGTCGATTAATGAAAAACTGTTTTTT. This sequence encodes CASRRSINEKLFF.

The J gene is TRBJ2-7, the V gene TRBV4-3, with 12 nucleotides matching TRBD2. V shed 1 base, J shed 2 bases, and the junction held 3 bases outside the gene matches. Germline assignment: CDR1 LGHNA and CDR2 YSLEER. The CDR3 consists of 16 residues. CDR3 sequence: CASSQASGGATYEQYF. The CDR3 DNA reads as TGCGCCAGCAGCCAAGCTAGCGGGGGGGCCACCTACGAGCAGTACTTC.

The chain's CDR3 is CASSLSDREKLFF. CDR3 nucleotides: TGTGCCAGCAGTTTATCCGATCGGGAAAAACTGTTTTTT. The rearrangement links TRBV27 to TRBJ1-4; no definite D call. The V gene lost 0 bases and the J gene lost 8 bases, with 7 bases spanning the gap. Germline CDR1 is MNHEY and CDR2 is SMNVEV (reference sequence). The CDR3 contains 13 residues.

The chain employs TRBV9 and TRBJ2-3, with 10 bases lining up with TRBD2. The CDR3 is made up of 17 amino acids. With V trimmed by 4 bases and J by 4 bases, 12 bases remained unmatched. Germline assignment: CDR1 SGDLS and CDR2 YYNGEE. The CDR3 DNA reads TGTGCCAGCAGCCCCCGAGCTAGCGGGAGAAGTGCAGATACGCAGTATTTT. Protein sequence: CASSPRASGRSADTQYF.

This clone was detected only a few times. V and J are TRBV18 and TRBJ1-5; D may be TRBD1 (6 bases). Trimming cost V 4 bases and J 1 base, with 8 bases left between them. The length of the CDR3 is 14 residues. CDR1 is KGHSH and CDR2 is LQKENI in the germline V gene. Here the CDR3 reads CASSQTGSNQPQHF. The CDR3 region has the DNA TGTGCCAGCTCACAAACAGGGAGCAATCAGCCCCAGCATTTT.

CDR3 in DNA: TGTGCCAGCAGCCCGGCCCTAGCGGGAGAGACCCAGTACTTC. The encoded protein is CASSPALAGETQYF. The gene calls are TRBV7-9 and TRBJ2-5, with TRBD2 matching 8 bases. J gave up 4 bases and V 5 bases, and 6 bases lay outside the gene matches. CDR1 is SEHNR and CDR2 is FQNEAQ in the germline V gene (reference sequence). This CDR3 is built from 14 residues.

The genes are TRBV4-1 and TRBJ2-1; D is unresolved. The V end was cut by 3 bases, the J end by 0 bases, with 12 bases between. Germline V CDR1 and CDR2: MGHRA, YSYEKL. The CDR3 loop spans 16 amino acids. CDR3 sequence: CASSHPFASSYNEQFF. The CDR3 DNA is TGCGCCAGCAGCCATCCCTTCGCCAGCTCCTACAATGAGCAGTTCTTC.

This clone appeared a single time. This chain joins TRBV19 and TRBJ2-2, with a weak D call TRBD2 (6 bases). Germline CDR1 and CDR2: LNHDA and SQIVND (reference sequence). The CDR3 sequence is 16 residues long. The germline V and J ends were trimmed by 7 bases and 5 bases, with 20 bases remaining between them. CDR3 amino acids: CASNLRTRGETGELFF. CDR3 sequence (DNA): TGTGCCAGTAACCTCCGTACGCGGGGTGAAACCGGGGAGCTGTTTTTT.